Included here is one TCR beta chain sequence, with context. Its matching antigen is unknown. Between the trimmed V and J ends, which lost 7 bases and 4 bases, there was a span of 8 bases. The CDR3 length is 12 residues. In germline, CDR1 is SGHNT, CDR2 YENEEA. This sample's RNA came from whole unsorted tissue. A modified ARM-PCR protocol with three rounds of nested PCR amplified TCRbeta. MiXCR, applied by TCRdb to the multiplex PCR reads, yields one record per CDR3 protein. The sample lists 91,000 or so distinct CDR3 sequences; roughly 70% were seen once. These data come from a study of tumor and adjacent non-tumor tissue in lung cancer. Study details: Histology: around 13 adenocarcinoma, a couple of squamous cell carcinoma, 1 small cell lung cancer.

Regarding the study as a whole: Tumor repertoires had a smaller top 100 clone share than normal lung.

Sequences were obtained from lung tumor tissue. The source is a man in his fifties or sixties with non-small cell lung cancer. The rearrangement uses TRBV11-3 and TRBJ2-4; D is possibly TRBD2 (6 bases). The CDR3 sequence: CASKTSKNIQYF. The CDR3 DNA sequence: TGTGCCAGCAAGACTAGTAAAAACATTCAGTACTTC.